These 15 T cell receptor beta chains were all obtained from the same sample, sequenced in a study of beta chain features in type 1 diabetes. Expressed TCRB transcripts were sequenced, since all the RNA that had been isolated was reverse transcribed. Here immunoSEQ multiplex PCR was the method, and the copy in TCRdb shows in-frame clones only, minus some. The sample yields 450,000 or so clones, 10% to 12% seen once. Material: naive CD4+ T cells from blood. The receptor set was obtained from a woman aged 18-29 years in good health.

This clone has a handful of counts. The genes are TRBV9 and TRBJ1-2; 9 bases agree with TRBD1. This CDR3 is built from 14 residues. From germline, CDR1 is SGDLS and CDR2 YYNGEE. V lost 6 bases and J lost 8; bases outside the gene matches: 11. The CDR3 coding sequence is TGTGCCAGCACCATATCCGGGACAGGGTACGGCTACACCTTC. This translates into CASTISGTGYGYTF.

The chain couples TRBV18 to TRBJ1-1, with a weak D call TRBD1 (5 bases). In germline, CDR1 is KGHSH, CDR2 LQKENI. There are 13 residues in the CDR3. Trimming removed 6 bases at V and 0 bases at J, with 8 bases between. As DNA, the CDR3 is TGTGCCAGCTCGGGGACGTTGAACACTGAAGCTTTCTTT. Translation gives CASSGTLNTEAFF.

The CDR3 loop is CASSARARAYNEQFF. As DNA, the CDR3 is TGTGCCAGCTCGGCCAGGGCCAGAGCCTACAATGAGCAGTTCTTC. This rearrangement joins TRBV9 to TRBJ2-1; perhaps TRBD1 as D (5 bases). Trimming removed 7 bases at V and 2 bases at J, with 16 bases between. In germline, CDR1 is SGDLS, CDR2 YYNGEE. The CDR3 runs to 15 residues. Supplemented by reference TRBV9 and TRBJ2-1, the full variable domain reads DSGVTQTPKHLITATGQRVTLRCSPRSGDLSVYWYQQSLDQGLQFLIQYYNGEERAKGNILERFSAQQFPDLHSELNLSSLELGDSALYFCASSARARAYNEQFFGPGTRLTVL.

This clone was counted between two and nine times. The chain uses TRBV7-3 and TRBJ2-3; D gene ambiguous. The V gene's germline CDR1 is SGHTA and CDR2 FQGTGA. The CDR3 consists of 10 residues. Between the trimmed V and J ends, which lost 9 bases and 6 bases, there was a span of 7 bases. CDR3 DNA: TGTGCCAGGGAGATTGATACGCAGTATTTT. Encoded protein: CAREIDTQYF.

This clone was observed a handful of times. The chain joins TRBV27 to TRBJ1-1; D is ambiguous. The CDR3 is 16 amino acids. CDR1 and CDR2 from the germline V gene are MNHEY and SMNVEV (reference sequence). Trimming pared 5 bases from V and 0 bases from J, leaving 16 bases between. The CDR3: CASSTLGLGVNTEAFF. The CDR3 region has the DNA TGTGCCAGCAGTACCCTGGGCCTTGGGGTGAACACTGAAGCTTTCTTT.

This chain joins TRBV4-3 and TRBJ2-3, with 10 bases fitting TRBD2. The germline V gene encodes CDR1 LGHNA and CDR2 YSLEER. CDR3 length equals 16 residues. V lost 1 base, J lost 6 bases, and 7 bases stayed unmatched. CDR3 region: CASSQVLAGPADTQYF. The CDR3 nucleotides are TGCGCCAGCAGCCAAGTACTAGCGGGGCCGGCGGATACGCAGTATTTT.

This clone was seen a handful of times. As DNA, the CDR3 is TGTGCCAGCAGTCAATACGGGACAGGCGGGGAGACCCAGTACTTC. This codes for CASSQYGTGGETQYF. This chain uses TRBV6-6 with TRBJ2-5; 8 bases are a match to TRBD1. The CDR3 is 15 amino acids. V trimming: 5 bases; J trimming: 5 bases; junction bases outside the gene matches: 10. Germline V lookup: CDR1 MNHNY, CDR2 SVGAGI (reference sequence).

This clone was detected only a few times. The gene calls are TRBV4-3 and TRBJ2-1; 10 nucleotides line up with TRBD2. Trimming took 0 bases from V and 3 from J; bases not matched to a gene: 14. This CDR3 has 20 amino acids. Germline CDR1 reads LGHNA; CDR2 reads YSLEER. CDR3 region: CASSQDLTSGTSLSYNEQFF. The CDR3 coding sequence is TGCGCCAGCAGCCAAGATCTTACTAGCGGGACGTCATTAAGCTACAATGAGCAGTTCTTC.

This clone has only a few counts. The sample contains more than one DNA sequence encoding this CDR3. The CDR3 here is CASSDPGRTDTQYF. Written as DNA, the CDR3 is TGTGCCAGCAGTGACCCCGGGCGCACAGATACGCAGTATTTT. This chain joins TRBV25-1 and TRBJ2-3; D ambiguous. Trimming removed 3 bases from V and 1 base from J, with 8 bases in between. CDR1 and CDR2 (germline): MGHDK, SYGVNS. The CDR3 length is 14 residues.

V and J are TRBV18 and TRBJ2-1, with a possible D match to TRBD1 (5 bases). The CDR3 is 11 residues long. The V end lost 5 bases, the J end lost 9 bases, and 8 bases lay between the germline ends. Germline CDR1 KGHSH, CDR2 LQKENI. For the CDR3, the DNA is TGTGCCAGCTCATATCAGGGTGAGCAGTTCTTC. It specifies CASSYQGEQFF.

The CDR3 reads CASSPRAQAEYGYTF. CDR3 in DNA: TGTGCCAGCAGCCCCCGGGCCCAGGCTGAATATGGCTACACCTTC. The chain has TRBV7-6 and TRBJ1-2; the D is unclear. CDR1 is SGHVS and CDR2 is FNYEAQ in the germline V gene. The CDR3 consists of 15 residues. V shed 5 bases and J shed 5 bases, with 18 bases lying between them.

The rearrangement links TRBV2 to TRBJ1-1; no clear D gene. Between the trimmed V and J ends, which lost 4 bases and 4 bases, there was a span of 10 bases. The germline CDR1 and CDR2 sequences are SNHLY and FYNNEI. The CDR3 is 13 residues long. This CDR3 reads CASSAGRSTEAFF. DNA of the CDR3: TGTGCCAGCAGTGCCGGGAGAAGCACTGAAGCTTTCTTT.

This clone was recorded a few times. J is TRBJ1-1 and V is TRBV5-4, with D unresolved. Germline loops: CDR1 SGHNT, CDR2 YYREEE (reference sequence). V was pared by 4 bases and J by 4 bases, with 14 bases between. CDR3 size: 14 residues. Written as DNA, the CDR3 is TGTGCCAGCAGCGTCCGCAACCGTGGCACTGAAGCTTTCTTT. This codes for CASSVRNRGTEAFF.

This chain connects TRBV5-1 to TRBJ2-1; a weak D match, TRBD1 (6 bases). V lost 3 bases and J lost 8, with 12 bases in between. The CDR3 is made up of 13 amino acids. Looked up from germline, CDR1 is SGHRS and CDR2 is YFSETQ. CDR3 sequence reads: CASSWQGKDEQFF. The CDR3 DNA sequence: TGCGCCAGCAGCTGGCAGGGGAAGGATGAGCAGTTCTTC.

This clone was detected only a few times. Other DNA sequences of this sample code for an identical CDR3. The chain has TRBV9 and TRBJ2-5; D tentatively fits TRBD1 or TRBD2 (5 bases each). There are 14 residues in the CDR3. Germline-derived CDR1 and CDR2 are SGDLS and YYNGEE. Trimming pared 2 bases from V and 1 base from J, leaving 9 bases between. The CDR3 reads CASSVGPLQETQYF. The CDR3 nucleotides are TGTGCCAGCAGCGTGGGACCGCTCCAAGAGACCCAGTACTTC.